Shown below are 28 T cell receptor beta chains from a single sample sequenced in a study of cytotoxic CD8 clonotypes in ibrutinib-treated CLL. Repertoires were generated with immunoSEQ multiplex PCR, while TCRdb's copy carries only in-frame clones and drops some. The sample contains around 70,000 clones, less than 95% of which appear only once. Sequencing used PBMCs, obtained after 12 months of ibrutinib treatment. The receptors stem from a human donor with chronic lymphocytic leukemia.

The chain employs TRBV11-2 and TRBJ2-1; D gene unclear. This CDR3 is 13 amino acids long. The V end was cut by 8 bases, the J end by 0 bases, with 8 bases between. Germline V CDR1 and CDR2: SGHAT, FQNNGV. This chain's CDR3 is CASGWASYNEQFF. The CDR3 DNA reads TGTGCCAGCGGCTGGGCCTCCTACAATGAGCAGTTCTTC.

CDR3 region: CASSLLYPSTGELFF. The DNA for the CDR3 is TGTGCCAGCAGTTTGTTATATCCCTCGACCGGGGAGCTGTTTTTT. This rearrangement joins TRBV6-6 to TRBJ2-2; D not certain. The CDR3 runs to 15 residues. Germline lookup yields CDR1 MNHNY and CDR2 SVGAGI (reference sequence). Trimming left V 4 bases short and J 5 bases short, with 14 bases between.

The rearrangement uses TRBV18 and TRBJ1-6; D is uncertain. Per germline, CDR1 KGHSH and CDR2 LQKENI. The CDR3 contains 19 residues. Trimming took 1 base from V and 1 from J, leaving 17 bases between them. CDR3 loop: CASSPLSRLMNSYNSPLHF. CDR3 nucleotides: TGTGCCAGCTCACCACTTTCCAGGTTGATGAATTCCTATAATTCACCCCTCCACTTT.

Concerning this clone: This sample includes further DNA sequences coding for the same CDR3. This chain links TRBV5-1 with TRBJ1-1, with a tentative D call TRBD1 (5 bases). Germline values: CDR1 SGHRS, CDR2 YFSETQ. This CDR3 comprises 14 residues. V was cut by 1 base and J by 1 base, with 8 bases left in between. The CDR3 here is CASSLTGGNTEAFF. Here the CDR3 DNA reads TGCGCCAGCAGCTTGACCGGGGGGAACACTGAAGCTTTCTTT.

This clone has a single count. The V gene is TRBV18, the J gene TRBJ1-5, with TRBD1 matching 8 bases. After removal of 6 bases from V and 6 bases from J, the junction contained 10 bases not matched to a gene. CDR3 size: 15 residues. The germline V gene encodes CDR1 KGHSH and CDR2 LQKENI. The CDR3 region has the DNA TGTGCCAGCTCGGGGCAGGGGGCGATGGGTCAGCCCCAGCATTTT. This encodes CASSGQGAMGQPQHF.

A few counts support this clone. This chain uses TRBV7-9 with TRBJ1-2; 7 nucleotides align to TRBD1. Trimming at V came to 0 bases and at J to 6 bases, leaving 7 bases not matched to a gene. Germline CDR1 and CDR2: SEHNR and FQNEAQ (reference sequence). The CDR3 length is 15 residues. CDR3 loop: CASSLAGGETNGYTF. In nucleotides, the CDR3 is TGTGCCAGCAGCTTAGCAGGGGGCGAGACCAATGGCTACACCTTC.

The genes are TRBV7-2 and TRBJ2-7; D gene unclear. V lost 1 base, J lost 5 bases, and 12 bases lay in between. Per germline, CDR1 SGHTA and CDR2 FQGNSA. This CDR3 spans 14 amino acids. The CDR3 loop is CASSLVSGDHEQYF. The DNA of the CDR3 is TGTGCCAGCAGCTTAGTATCTGGAGACCACGAGCAGTACTTC.

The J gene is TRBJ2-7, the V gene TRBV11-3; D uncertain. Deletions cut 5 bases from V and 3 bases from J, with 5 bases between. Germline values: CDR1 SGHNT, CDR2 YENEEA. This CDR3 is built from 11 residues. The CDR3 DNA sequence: TGTGCCAGCAGCCATAACTACGAGCAGTACTTC. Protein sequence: CASSHNYEQYF.

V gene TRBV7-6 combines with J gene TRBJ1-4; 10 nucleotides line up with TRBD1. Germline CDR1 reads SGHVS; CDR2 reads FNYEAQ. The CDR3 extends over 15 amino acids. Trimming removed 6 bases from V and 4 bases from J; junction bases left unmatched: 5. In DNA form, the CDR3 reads TGTGCCAGCAGAAACTGGACAGGGGGTAATGAAAAACTGTTTTTT. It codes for CASRNWTGGNEKLFF.

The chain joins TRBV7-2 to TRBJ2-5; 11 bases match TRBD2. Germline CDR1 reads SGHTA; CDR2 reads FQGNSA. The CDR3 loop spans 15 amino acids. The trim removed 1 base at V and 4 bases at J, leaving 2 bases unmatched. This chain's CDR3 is CASSLGGLAGETQYF. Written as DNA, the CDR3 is TGTGCCAGCAGCTTAGGAGGACTAGCGGGAGAGACCCAGTACTTC. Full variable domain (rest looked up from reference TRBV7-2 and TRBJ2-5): GAGVSQSPSNKVTEKGKDVELRCDPISGHTALYWYRQSLGQGLEFLIYFQGNSAPDKSGLPSDRFSAERTGGSVSTLTIQRTQQEDSAVYLCASSLGGLAGETQYFGPGTRLLVL.

CDR3 in DNA: TGTGCCAGCAGTTACTGGGGGAGCGGGGGCACAGATACGCAGTATTTT. Protein sequence: CASSYWGSGGTDTQYF. This rearrangement joins TRBV6-6 to TRBJ2-3, with 7 bases matching TRBD2. The CDR3 has 16 residues. V shed 1 base, J shed 1 base, and the junction held 5 bases outside the gene matches. Germline CDR1 is MNHNY and CDR2 is SVGAGI (reference sequence).

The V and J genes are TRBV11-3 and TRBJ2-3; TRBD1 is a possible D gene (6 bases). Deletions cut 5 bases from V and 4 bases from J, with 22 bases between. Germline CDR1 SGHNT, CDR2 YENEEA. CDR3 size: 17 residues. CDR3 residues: CASSLNLIQGSPDTQYF. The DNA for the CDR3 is TGTGCCAGCAGCCTCAATTTAATACAGGGTTCCCCAGATACGCAGTATTTT.

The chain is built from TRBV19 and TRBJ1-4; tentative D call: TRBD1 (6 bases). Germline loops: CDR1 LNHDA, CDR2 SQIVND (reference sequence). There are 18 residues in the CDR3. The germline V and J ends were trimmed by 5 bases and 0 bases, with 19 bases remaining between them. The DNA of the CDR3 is TGTGCCAGTAGTCTAAGAAGCGGGGGCGTCGCAACTAATGAAAAACTGTTTTTT. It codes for CASSLRSGGVATNEKLFF.

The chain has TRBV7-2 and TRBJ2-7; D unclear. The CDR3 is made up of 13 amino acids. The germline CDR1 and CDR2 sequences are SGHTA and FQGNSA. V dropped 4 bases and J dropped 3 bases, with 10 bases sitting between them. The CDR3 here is CASSSWTGYEQYF. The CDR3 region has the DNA TGTGCCAGCAGCTCGTGGACCGGCTACGAGCAGTACTTC.

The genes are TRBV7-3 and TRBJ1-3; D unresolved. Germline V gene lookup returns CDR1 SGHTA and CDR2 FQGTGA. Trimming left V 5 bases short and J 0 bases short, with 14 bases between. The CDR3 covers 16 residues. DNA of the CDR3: TGTGCCAGCAGCCGGGGAGGCGGAAGCTCTGGAAACACCATATATTTT. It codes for CASSRGGGSSGNTIYF.

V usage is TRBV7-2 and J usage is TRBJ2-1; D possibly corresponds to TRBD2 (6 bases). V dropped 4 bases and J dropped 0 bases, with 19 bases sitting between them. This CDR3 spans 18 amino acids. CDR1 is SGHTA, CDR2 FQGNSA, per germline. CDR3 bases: TGTGCCAGCAGCTATCGATCGGGCGGGGATAGCTCCTACAATGAGCAGTTCTTC. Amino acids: CASSYRSGGDSSYNEQFF.

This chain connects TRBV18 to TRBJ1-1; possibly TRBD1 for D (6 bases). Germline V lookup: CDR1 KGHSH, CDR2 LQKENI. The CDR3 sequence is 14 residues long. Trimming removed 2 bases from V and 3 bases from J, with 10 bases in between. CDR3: CASSPNSGDTEAFF. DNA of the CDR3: TGTGCCAGCTCACCAAACTCAGGGGACACTGAAGCTTTCTTT.

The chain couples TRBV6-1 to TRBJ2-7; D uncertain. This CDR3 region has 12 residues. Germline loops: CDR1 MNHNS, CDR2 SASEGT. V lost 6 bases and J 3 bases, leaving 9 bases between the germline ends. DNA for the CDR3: TGTGCCAGCAGGAGTCTCAACTACGAGCAGTACTTC. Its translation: CASRSLNYEQYF.

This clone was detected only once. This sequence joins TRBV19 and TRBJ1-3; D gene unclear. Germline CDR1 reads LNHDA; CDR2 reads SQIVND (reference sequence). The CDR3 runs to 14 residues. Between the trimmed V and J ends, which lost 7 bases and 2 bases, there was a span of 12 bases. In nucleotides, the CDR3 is TGTGCCAGTATCGGGCCCTTGACTGGAAACACCATATATTTT. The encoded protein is CASIGPLTGNTIYF.

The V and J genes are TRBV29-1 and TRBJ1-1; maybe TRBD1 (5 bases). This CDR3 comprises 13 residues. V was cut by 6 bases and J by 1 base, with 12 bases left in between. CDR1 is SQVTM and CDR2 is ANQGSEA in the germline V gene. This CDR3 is CSVSQTENTEAFF. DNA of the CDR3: TGCAGCGTCTCACAGACAGAGAACACTGAAGCTTTCTTT.

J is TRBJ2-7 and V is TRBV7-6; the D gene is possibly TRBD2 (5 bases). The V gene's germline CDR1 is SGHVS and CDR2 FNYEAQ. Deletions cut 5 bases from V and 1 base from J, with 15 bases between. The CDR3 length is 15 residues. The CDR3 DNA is TGTGCCAGCAGCCCGTCTAGCCGCCATTCCTACGAGCAGTACTTC. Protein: CASSPSSRHSYEQYF.

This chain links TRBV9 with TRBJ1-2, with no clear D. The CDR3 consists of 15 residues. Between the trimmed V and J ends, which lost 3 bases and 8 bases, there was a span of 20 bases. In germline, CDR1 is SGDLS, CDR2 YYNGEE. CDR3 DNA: TGTGCCAGCAGCGCGCACATGGAGGAACCTTCGGGCTACACCTTC. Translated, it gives CASSAHMEEPSGYTF. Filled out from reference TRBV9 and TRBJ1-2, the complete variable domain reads DSGVTQTPKHLITATGQRVTLRCSPRSGDLSVYWYQQSLDQGLQFLIQYYNGEERAKGNILERFSAQQFPDLHSELNLSSLELGDSALYFCASSAHMEEPSGYTFGSGTRLTVV.

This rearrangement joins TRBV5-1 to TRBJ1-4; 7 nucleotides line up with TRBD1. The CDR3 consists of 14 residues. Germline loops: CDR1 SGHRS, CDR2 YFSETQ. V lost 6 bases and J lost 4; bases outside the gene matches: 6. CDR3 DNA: TGCGCCAGCACCGCGACAGGGTTTAATGAAAAACTGTTTTTT. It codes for CASTATGFNEKLFF.

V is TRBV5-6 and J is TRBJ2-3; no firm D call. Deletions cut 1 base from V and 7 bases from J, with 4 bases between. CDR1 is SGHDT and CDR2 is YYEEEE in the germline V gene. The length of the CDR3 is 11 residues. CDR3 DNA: TGTGCCAGCAGCTTGTTGCATACGCAGTATTTT. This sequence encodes CASSLLHTQYF.

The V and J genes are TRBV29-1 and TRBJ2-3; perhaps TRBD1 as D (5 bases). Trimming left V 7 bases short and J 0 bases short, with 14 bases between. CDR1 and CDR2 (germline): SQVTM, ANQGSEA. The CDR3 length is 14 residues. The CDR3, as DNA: TGCAGCGCCGAAGAAGGGGCTAGCACAGATACGCAGTATTTT. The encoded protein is CSAEEGASTDTQYF.

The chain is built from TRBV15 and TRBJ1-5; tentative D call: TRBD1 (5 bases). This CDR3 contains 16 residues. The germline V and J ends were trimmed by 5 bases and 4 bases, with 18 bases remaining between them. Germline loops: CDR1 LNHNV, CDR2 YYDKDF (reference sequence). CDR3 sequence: CATSSGQPFWNQPQHF. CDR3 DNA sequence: TGTGCCACCAGCTCAGGACAACCCTTTTGGAATCAGCCCCAGCATTTT. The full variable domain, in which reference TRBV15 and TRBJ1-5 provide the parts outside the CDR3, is DAMVIQNPRYQVTQFGKPVTLSCSQTLNHNVMYWYQQKSSQAPKLLFHYYDKDFNNEADTPDNFQSRRPNTSFCFLDIRSPGLGDTAMYLCATSSGQPFWNQPQHFGDGTRLSIL.

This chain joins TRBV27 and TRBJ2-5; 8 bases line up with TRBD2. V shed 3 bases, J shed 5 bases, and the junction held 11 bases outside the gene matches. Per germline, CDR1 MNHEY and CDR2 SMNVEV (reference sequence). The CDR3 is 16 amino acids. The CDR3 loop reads CASSFLSTGGSETQYF. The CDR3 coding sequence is TGTGCCAGCAGTTTTCTGTCAACGGGGGGGTCGGAGACCCAGTACTTC.

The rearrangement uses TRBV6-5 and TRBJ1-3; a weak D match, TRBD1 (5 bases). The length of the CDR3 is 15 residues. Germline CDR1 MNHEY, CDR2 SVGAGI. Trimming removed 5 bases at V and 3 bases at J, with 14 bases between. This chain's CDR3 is CASSPTGAVGNTIYF. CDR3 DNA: TGTGCCAGCAGTCCCACCGGGGCAGTTGGAAACACCATATATTTT.